This T cell receptor beta chain was sequenced in a study of shared clonotypes between healthy human individuals. Authors' methods: Junction-only sequences without quality scores were provided by ImmunoSEQ, so filtering was different. Sequencing used immunoSEQ multiplex PCR; TCRdb keeps in-frame clones, though not all of them. V and J calls and clone size come straight from that table; D and trimming were deduced from the DNA. The repertoire has 600,000 or so clones, 95% to 98% of them found once; the top ten carry approximately 0.33%. V gave up 7 bases and J gave up 3 bases; unmatched junction bases: 14. CDR1 is MNHEY and CDR2 is SMNVEV in the germline V gene (reference sequence). The CDR3 length is 17 residues. This clone was observed a single time. In the naive CD8 group, cells lacked CD45RO and were positively selected for CCR7, so terminally differentiated effector memory CD45RA+ cells were left out.

The sequence was collected from a man aged 30-40 years in good health. The chain carries TRBV27 and TRBJ2-7; 11 positions agree with TRBD2. Sample: naive CD8+ T cells sorted from blood. CDR3 DNA sequence: TGTGCCAGCACTTTGCCCCGGGGACTAGCGGAGTTCTACGAGCAGTACTTC. This gives the protein CASTLPRGLAEFYEQYF.